These T cell receptor beta chains were read from a single sample in a study of cytomegalovirus exposure and HLA in healthy donors. The data were produced by immunoSEQ multiplex PCR, yet TCRdb's version contains in-frame clones alone and is incomplete. This table holds about 130,000 clones, over 70% found once. Sample: PBMCs. All receptors derive from a female donor in good health and CMV-seronegative. Both conserved end residues are part of each CDR3. A D gene is named only where the DNA matches it firmly. Clone sizes are given selectively: once, few, many, or a class where the clone is expanded.

d_gene,v_gene,abundance,j_gene,CDR3nt,CDR3aa
-,TRBV10-3,-,TRBJ1-1,TGTGCCATCAGTGCCCGAGATAAGAACACTGAAGCTTTCTTT,CAISARDKNTEAFF
-,TRBV9,-,TRBJ2-2,TGTGCCAGCAGCACCCGGACGGGGGAAGAGCTGTTTTTT,CASSTRTGEELFF
-,TRBV15,-,TRBJ1-5,TGTGCCACTCGACCAGGGCAGGGATTTGTGCCCCAGCATTTT,CATRPGQGFVPQHF
TRBD2,TRBV2,once,TRBJ2-1,TGTGCCATCAAAAAGTCGGGGATTAGCGGGAATCTAATCAATGAGCAGTTCTTC,CAIKKSGISGNLINEQFF
TRBD1,TRBV5-1,-,TRBJ1-2,TGCGCCAGCAGCTTGGGTGACAGGGTGGGTTACACCTTC,CASSLGDRVGYTF
TRBD2,TRBV5-1,-,TRBJ2-7,TGCGCCAGCAGCTTGGGAGCGGGAGTCCAGTACGAGCAGTACTTC,CASSLGAGVQYEQYF
TRBD1,TRBV28,-,TRBJ1-6,TGTGCCAGCAGCAAAGATTCCGGGACAGGGGATTCACCCCTCCACTTT,CASSKDSGTGDSPLHF
-,TRBV28,once,TRBJ2-7,TGTGCCAGCAGTTTACTGGGTAGGGGGACCTACGAGCAGTACTTC,CASSLLGRGTYEQYF
TRBD1,TRBV5-6,-,TRBJ2-1,TGTGCCAGCAGCTTGGGACAGGGGGGTGAGCAGTTCTTC,CASSLGQGGEQFF
TRBD2,TRBV7-9,-,TRBJ2-3,TGTTCCAGCAGCTTAGGTTGGGGGGGGATAGCGGGGCTTGCAGATACGCAGTATTTT,CSSSLGWGGIAGLADTQYF
-,TRBV11-2,-,TRBJ2-7,TGTGCCAGCACCAGAGGGAGGAGCTCCTACGAGCAGTACTTC,CASTRGRSSYEQYF
TRBD2,TRBV7-3,-,TRBJ2-4,TGTGCCAGCAGCTCCCGCCAGGCGGGAGGGTATGGCATTCAGTACTTC,CASSSRQAGGYGIQYF
-,TRBV7-9,-,TRBJ2-7,TGTGCCAGCAGCCCCCCGAGCGGTTCCGCCTACGAGCAGTACTTC,CASSPPSGSAYEQYF
-,TRBV19,-,TRBJ2-1,TGTGCCAGTAGTGCTGGAGCGAAAAAGAAATACAATGAGCAGTTCTTC,CASSAGAKKKYNEQFF
TRBD1,TRBV6-1,-,TRBJ1-5,TGTGCCAGCAGTGCGGGGACAGGGTCTCAGCCCCAGCATTTT,CASSAGTGSQPQHF
-,TRBV7-2,-,TRBJ2-3,TGTGTGGTGGGGACTAGCACAGATACGCAGTATTTT,CVVGTSTDTQYF
-,TRBV2,-,TRBJ2-3,TGTGCCAGCAGTGTCGGACAGCTACTGACGCAGTATTTT,CASSVGQLLTQYF
TRBD1,TRBV27,-,TRBJ2-7,TGTGCCAGCAGGAGGGACAGGGCATACTACGAGCAGTACTTC,CASRRDRAYYEQYF
-,TRBV5-6,-,TRBJ2-6,TGTGCCAGCAGCCCCGGCAGGGGCTCAGTCGGGGCCAACGGCCTGACTTTC,CASSPGRGSVGANGLTF
-,TRBV6-6,few,TRBJ1-5,TGTGCCAGCAGGTACACATACGAGGCCAATCAGCCCCAGCATTTT,CASRYTYEANQPQHF
TRBD2,TRBV30,-,TRBJ2-6,TGTGCCTGGAGTGTAGGCCCCCGGACTAGCGGGAGCTCTGGGGCCAACGTCCTGACTTTC,CAWSVGPRTSGSSGANVLTF
-,TRBV5-1,-,TRBJ2-7,TGCGCCAGCAGCTGGGGGCTTTCCTACGAGCAGTACTTC,CASSWGLSYEQYF
-,TRBV27,-,TRBJ1-4,TGTGCCAGCAGTTTAGTCAAGACTGCGGCTAATGAAAAACTGTTTTTT,CASSLVKTAANEKLFF